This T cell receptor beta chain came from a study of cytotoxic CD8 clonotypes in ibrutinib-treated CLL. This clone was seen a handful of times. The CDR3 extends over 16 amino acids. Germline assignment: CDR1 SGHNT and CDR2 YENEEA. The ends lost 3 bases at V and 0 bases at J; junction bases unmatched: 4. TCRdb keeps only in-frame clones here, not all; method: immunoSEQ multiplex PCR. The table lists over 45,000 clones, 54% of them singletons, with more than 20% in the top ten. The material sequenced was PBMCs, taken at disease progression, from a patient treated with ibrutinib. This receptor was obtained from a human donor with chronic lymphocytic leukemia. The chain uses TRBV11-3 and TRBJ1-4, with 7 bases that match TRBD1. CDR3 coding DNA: TGTGCCAGCAGCTTGGGACAGACTGCAACTAATGAAAAACTGTTTTTT. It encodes CASSLGQTATNEKLFF. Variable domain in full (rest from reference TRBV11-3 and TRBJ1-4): EAGVVQSPRYKIIEKKQPVAFWCNPISGHNTLYWYLQNLGQGPELLIRYENEEAVDDSQLPKDRFSAERLKGVDSTLKIQPAELGDSAVYLCASSLGQTATNEKLFFGSGTQLSVL.